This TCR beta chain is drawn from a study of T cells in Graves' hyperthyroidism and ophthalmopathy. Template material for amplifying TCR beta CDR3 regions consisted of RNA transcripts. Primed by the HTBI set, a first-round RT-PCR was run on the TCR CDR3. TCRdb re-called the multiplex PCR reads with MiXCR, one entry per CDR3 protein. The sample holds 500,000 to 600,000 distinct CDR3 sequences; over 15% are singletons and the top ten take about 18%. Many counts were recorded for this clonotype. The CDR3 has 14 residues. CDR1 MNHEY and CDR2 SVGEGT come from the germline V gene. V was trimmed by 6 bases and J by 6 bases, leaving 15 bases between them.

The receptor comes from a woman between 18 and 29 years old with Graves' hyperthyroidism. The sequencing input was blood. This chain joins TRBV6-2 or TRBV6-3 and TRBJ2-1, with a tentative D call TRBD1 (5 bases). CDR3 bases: TGTGCCAGCAGGCCCCCGACAGAGAGCAATGAGCAGTTCTTC. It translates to CASRPPTESNEQFF.